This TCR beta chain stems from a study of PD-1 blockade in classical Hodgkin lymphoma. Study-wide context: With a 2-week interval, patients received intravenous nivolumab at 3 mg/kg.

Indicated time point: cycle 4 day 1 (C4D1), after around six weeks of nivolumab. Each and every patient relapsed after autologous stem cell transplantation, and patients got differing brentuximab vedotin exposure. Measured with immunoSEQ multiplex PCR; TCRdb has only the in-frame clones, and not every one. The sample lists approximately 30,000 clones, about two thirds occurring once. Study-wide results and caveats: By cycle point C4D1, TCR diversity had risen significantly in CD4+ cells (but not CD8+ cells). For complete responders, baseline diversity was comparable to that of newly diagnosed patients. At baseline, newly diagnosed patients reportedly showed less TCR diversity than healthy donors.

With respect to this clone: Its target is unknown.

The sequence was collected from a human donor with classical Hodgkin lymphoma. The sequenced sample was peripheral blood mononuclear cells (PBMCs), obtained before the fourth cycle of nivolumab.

As DNA, the CDR3 is TGCGCCAGCAGCCAAGTGAACAGGGGGACCTATGGCTACACCTTC. This gives the protein CASSQVNRGTYGYTF. This chain connects TRBV4-1 to TRBJ1-2; the match to TRBD1 covers 8 bases. V gave up 1 base and J gave up 4 bases; unmatched junction bases: 5. The CDR3 length is 15 residues. CDR1 is MGHRA and CDR2 is YSYEKL in the germline V gene.